This T cell receptor (beta chain) was found in a study of shared clonotypes between healthy human individuals. Points from the study as a whole: In this cohort, only blood was sampled, and tissue repertoires likely differ.

Naive CD8 cells lacked CD45RO and underwent positive selection for CCR7, leaving out terminally differentiated effector memory CD45RA+ cells. In germline, CDR1 is LNHDA, CDR2 SQIVND (reference sequence). The CDR3 is made up of 13 amino acids. Trimming removed 3 bases at V and 3 bases at J, with 9 bases between. Data came from immunoSEQ multiplex PCR; TCRdb stores just in-frame clones and leaves some out. Here the sample spans some 2,000,000 clones, over 85% being singletons. Note on this clone: Its target is unknown.

What was sequenced was naive CD8+ T cells sorted from blood. This receptor was obtained from a man aged 18-30 years in good health. This chain joins TRBV19 and TRBJ2-7; D call uncertain. DNA for the CDR3: TGTGCCAGTAGTATTCAGGTGGGCTACGAGCAGTACTTC. It specifies CASSIQVGYEQYF.